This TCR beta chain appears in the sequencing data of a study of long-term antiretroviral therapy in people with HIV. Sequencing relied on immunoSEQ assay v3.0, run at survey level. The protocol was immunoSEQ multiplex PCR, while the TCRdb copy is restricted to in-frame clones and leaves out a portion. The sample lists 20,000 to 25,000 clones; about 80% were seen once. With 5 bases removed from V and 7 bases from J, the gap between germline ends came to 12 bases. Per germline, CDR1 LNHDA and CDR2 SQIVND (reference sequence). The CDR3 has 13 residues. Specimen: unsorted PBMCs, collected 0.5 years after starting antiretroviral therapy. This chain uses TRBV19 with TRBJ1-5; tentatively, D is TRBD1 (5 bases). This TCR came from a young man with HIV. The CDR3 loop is CASSDGGRQPQHF. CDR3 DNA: TGTGCCAGTAGTGATGGGGGAAGGCAGCCCCAGCATTTT.